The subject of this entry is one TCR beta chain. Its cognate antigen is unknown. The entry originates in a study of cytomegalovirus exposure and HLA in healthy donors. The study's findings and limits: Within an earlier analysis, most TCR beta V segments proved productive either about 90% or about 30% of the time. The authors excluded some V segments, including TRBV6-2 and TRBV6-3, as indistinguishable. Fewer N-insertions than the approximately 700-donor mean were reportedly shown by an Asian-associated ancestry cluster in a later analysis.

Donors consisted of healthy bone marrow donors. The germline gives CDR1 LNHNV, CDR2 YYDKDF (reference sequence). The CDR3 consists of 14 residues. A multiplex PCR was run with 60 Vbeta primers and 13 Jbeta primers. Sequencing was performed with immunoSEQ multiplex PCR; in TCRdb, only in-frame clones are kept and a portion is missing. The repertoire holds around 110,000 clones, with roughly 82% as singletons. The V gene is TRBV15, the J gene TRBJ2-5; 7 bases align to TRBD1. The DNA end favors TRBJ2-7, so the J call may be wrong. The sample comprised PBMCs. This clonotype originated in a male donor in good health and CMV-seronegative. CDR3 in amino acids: CATSGGDRVYEQYF. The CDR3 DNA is TGTGCCACCAGCGGAGGAGACAGGGTCTACGAGCAGTACTTC.